This record covers a single TCR beta chain. Trimming removed 1 base at V and 7 bases at J, with 4 bases between. This CDR3 has 11 amino acids. Two negative PCRs, clearance, or symptom resolution were required of recovered Cohort 3 donors. These data come from a study of blood T cell repertoires in COVID-19. The overall study: Samples of COVID-19 (acute and convalescent) were obtained from the United States, Italy and Spain. The cDNA or gDNA used as material had been derived from T cells, B-cell-depleted T cells, or PBMCs.

As handled by the study authors: Reference gene primer amplification in the assay estimated nucleated cell counts. Clones were read by immunoSEQ multiplex PCR, and TCRdb kept only the in-frame ones, dropping some. V and J calls and clone size are those listed in that table; D and trimming were worked out from the DNA. The data hold some 460,000 clones, with approximately 90% observed a single time. V usage is TRBV12-3 or TRBV12-4 and J usage is TRBJ1-1; the D is unclear. This clonotype was obtained from a woman aged 18-35 years who had recovered from COVID-19. The specimen was PBMCs or T cells enriched from blood (not recorded which). The CDR3 sequence is CASSLGLEAFF. CDR3 bases: TGTGCCAGCAGTTTAGGGCTTGAAGCTTTCTTT.